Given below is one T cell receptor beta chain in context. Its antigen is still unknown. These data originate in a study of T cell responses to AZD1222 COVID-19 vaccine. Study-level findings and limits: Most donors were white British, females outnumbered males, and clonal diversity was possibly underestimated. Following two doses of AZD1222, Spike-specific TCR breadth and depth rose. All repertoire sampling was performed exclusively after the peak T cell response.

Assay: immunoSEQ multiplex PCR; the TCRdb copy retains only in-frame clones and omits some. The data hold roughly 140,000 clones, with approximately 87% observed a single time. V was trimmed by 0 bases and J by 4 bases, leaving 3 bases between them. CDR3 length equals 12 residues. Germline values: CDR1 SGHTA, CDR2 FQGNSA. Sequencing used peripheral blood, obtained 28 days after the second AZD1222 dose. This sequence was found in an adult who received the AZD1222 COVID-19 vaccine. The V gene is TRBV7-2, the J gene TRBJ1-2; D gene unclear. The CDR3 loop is CASSLARYGYTF. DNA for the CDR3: TGTGCCAGCAGCTTAGCGCGCTATGGCTACACCTTC.